This T cell receptor beta chain appears in the sequencing data of a study of blood T cell repertoires in COVID-19. Study-wide context: Spain, Italy and the United States supplied samples that represented acute and convalescent COVID-19. PBMCs, B-cell-depleted T cells, or T cells provided the cDNA or gDNA that made up the material.

V shed 9 bases, J shed 9 bases, and the junction held 10 bases outside the gene matches. The CDR3 consists of 13 residues. Per the germline V gene, CDR1 is MNHEY and CDR2 is SVGAGI. Per the original data handling: From reference gene primer amplification, estimates of nucleated cell counts were derived. The method was immunoSEQ multiplex PCR; TCRdb's version includes in-frame clones alone and lacks a portion of them. That table is the source of V, J and clone size, and D and trimming were worked out from the DNA. The sample includes 150,000 to 200,000 clones, about nine tenths of them seen just once. This clone was seen a handful of times.

This clonotype originated in a man aged 18 to 35 who had recovered from COVID-19. Sequencing input: peripheral blood. The chain employs TRBV6-5 and TRBJ2-1; 8 bases map to TRBD1. Written as DNA, the CDR3 is TGTGCCAGTACAGGGGGGATTAACTTTGAGCAGTTCTTC. It yields the protein CASTGGINFEQFF.